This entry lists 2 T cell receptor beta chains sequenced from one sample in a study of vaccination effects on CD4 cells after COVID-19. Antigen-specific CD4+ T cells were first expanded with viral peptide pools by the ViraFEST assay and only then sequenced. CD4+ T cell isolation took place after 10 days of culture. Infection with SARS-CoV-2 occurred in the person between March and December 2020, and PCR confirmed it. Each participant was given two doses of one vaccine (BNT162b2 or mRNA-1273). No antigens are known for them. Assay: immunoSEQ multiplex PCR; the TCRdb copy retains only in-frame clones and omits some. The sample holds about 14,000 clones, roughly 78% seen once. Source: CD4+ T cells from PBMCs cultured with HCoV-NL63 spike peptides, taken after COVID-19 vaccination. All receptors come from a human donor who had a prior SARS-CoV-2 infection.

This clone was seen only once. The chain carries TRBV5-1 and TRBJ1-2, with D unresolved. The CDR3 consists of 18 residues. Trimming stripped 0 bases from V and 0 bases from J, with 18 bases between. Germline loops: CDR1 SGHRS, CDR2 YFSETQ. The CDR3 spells CASSLEGGVRVANYGYTF. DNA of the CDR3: TGCGCCAGCAGCTTGGAGGGTGGAGTTAGGGTGGCTAACTATGGCTACACCTTC.

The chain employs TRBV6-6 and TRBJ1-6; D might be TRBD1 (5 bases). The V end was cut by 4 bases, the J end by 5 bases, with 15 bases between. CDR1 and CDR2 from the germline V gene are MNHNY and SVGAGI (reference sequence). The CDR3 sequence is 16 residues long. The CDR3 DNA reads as TGTGCCAGCAGTTCGATTCAGGGACTCAATAATTCACCCCTCCACTTT. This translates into CASSSIQGLNNSPLHF.